The rows below give T cell receptor beta chains drawn from one sample of a study of T-cell reconstitution after alpha-beta-depleted transplantation in children. In TCRdb, the PCR reads were re-called with MiXCR into one record per CDR3 protein. The profile shows about 240,000 distinct CDR3 sequences, about 23% of them singletons. Sequencing used PBMCs, obtained before TCRalphabeta/CD19-depleted stem cell transplant. These receptors were collected from a girl aged 2-10 years with Fanconi anemia, due to receive a stem cell transplant. Both conserved end residues are part of each CDR3. The D gene is left open where the match is weak. Some rows have no size entry. The others give once, few or many, or a class for an expanded clone.

TGCAGCGTTGCCGCACAGGGGGCGTATGAAAAACTGTTTTTT | CSVAAQGAYEKLFF | TRBJ1-4 | TRBV29-1 | TRBD1 | few
TGTGCCAGCAGTGAGAGTGACCCCAGCAGACGGGGGGGGCGGCCCTACAATGAGCAGTTCTTC | CASSESDPSRRGGRPYNEQFF | TRBJ2-1 | TRBV6-1 | TRBD2 | .
TGCAGCGTTGGCCTTAGACTAGCGTATTACAATGAGCAGTTCTTC | CSVGLRLAYYNEQFF | TRBJ2-1 | TRBV29-1 | TRBD2 | many
TGTGCCACCAGGGGGACATCTAGCACAGATACGCAGTATTTT | CATRGTSSTDTQYF | TRBJ2-3 | TRBV6-1 | TRBD1 | .
TGTGCTAGTGACCACTACGAGCAGTACTTC | CASDHYEQYF | TRBJ2-7 | TRBV12-5 | . | .
TGTGCCAGCAGTCTCCGGACAGGGTCGGGTGAAAAACTGTTTTTT | CASSLRTGSGEKLFF | TRBJ1-4 | TRBV28 | TRBD1 | .
TGCAGTGCCCTAGTCGACGGGCAGCTCTACGAGCAGTACTTC | CSALVDGQLYEQYF | TRBJ2-7 | TRBV20-1 | . | few
TGTGCCAGCAGCTTAACTGCAGGGAGCGCAGATACGCAGTATTTT | CASSLTAGSADTQYF | TRBJ2-3 | TRBV7-3 | . | many
TGCAGCGTTGAAGGAGCGGGTAGCTCCTACAATGAGCAGTTCTTC | CSVEGAGSSYNEQFF | TRBJ2-1 | TRBV29-1 | . | .
TGTGCCATCAGTGAGGACAGGGGTTTCCGCTCTTTCTTT | CAISEDRGFRSFF | TRBJ1-1 | TRBV10-3 | TRBD1 | many
TGTGCCAGCCTCCGTGGTATTGGGAACACCGGGGAGCTGTTTTTT | CASLRGIGNTGELFF | TRBJ2-2 | TRBV28 | . | .
TGTGCCAGCAGCTTGGGGACTAGCTCGGATGCAGATACGCAGTATTTT | CASSLGTSSDADTQYF | TRBJ2-3 | TRBV11-3 | TRBD2 | few
TGTGCCAGCAGCTCGACAGAGCAAGAGACCCAGTACTTC | CASSSTEQETQYF | TRBJ2-5 | TRBV7-3 | . | .
TGCGCCAGCAGCTTGGTAGCGGGAGGAAGATTGAATGAGCAGTTCTTC | CASSLVAGGRLNEQFF | TRBJ2-1 | TRBV5-1 | TRBD2 | many
TGTGCCAGCAGTCGTTATCAGTCTGGGGCCAACGTCCTGACTTTC | CASSRYQSGANVLTF | TRBJ2-6 | TRBV12-3/TRBV12-4 | . | .